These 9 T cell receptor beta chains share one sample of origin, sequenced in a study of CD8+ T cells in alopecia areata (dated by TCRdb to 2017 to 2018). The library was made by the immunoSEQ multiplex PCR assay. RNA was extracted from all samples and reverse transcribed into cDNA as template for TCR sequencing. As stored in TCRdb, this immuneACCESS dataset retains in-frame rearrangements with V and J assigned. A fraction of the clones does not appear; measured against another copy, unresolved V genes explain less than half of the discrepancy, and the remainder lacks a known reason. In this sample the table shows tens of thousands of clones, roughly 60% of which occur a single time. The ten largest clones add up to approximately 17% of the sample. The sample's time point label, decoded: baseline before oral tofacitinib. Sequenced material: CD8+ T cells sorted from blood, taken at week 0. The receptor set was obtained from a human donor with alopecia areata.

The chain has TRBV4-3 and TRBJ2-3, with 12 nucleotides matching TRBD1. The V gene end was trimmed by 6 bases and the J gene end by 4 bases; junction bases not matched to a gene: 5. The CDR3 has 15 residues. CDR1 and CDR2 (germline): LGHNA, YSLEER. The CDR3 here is CASRRDRGRADTQYF. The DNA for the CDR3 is TGCGCCAGCAGAAGGGACAGGGGGCGTGCAGATACGCAGTATTTT.

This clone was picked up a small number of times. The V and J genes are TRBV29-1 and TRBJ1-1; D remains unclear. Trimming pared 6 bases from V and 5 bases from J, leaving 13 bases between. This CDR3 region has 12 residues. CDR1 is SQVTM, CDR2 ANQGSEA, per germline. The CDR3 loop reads CSVGPGQTEAFF. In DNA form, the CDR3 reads TGCAGCGTCGGCCCGGGCCAGACTGAAGCTTTCTTT.

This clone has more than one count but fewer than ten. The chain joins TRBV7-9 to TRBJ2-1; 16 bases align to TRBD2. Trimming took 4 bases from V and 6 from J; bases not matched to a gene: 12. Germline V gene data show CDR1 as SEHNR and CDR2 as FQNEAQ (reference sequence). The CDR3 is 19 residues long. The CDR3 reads CASSSEIGTSGRAANEQFF. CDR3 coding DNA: TGTGCCAGCAGCTCAGAAATCGGGACTAGCGGGAGGGCCGCCAATGAGCAGTTCTTC.

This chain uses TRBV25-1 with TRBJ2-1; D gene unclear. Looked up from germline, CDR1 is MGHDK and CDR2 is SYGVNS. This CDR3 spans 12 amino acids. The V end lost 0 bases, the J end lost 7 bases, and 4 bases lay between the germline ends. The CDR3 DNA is TGTGCCAGCAGTGAATATCTGAATGAGCAGTTCTTC. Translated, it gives CASSEYLNEQFF.

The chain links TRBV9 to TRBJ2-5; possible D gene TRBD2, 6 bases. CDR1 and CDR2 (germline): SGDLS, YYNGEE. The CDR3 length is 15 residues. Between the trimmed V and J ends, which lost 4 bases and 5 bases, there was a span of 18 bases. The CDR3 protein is CASSSPSHGGETQYF. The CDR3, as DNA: TGTGCCAGCAGCTCTCCCTCGCACGGGGGTGAGACCCAGTACTTC.

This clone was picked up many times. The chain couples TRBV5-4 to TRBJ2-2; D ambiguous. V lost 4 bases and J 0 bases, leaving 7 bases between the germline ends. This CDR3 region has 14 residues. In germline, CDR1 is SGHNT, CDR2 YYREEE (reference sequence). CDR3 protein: CASSGDSNTGELFF. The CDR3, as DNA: TGTGCCAGCAGCGGCGACTCGAACACCGGGGAGCTGTTTTTT.

The CDR3, as DNA: TGTGCCAGCAGTTTAATCGGAATGGAGACCCAGTACTTC. This sequence encodes CASSLIGMETQYF. The chain has TRBV27 and TRBJ2-5; no definite D call. Germline CDR1 is MNHEY and CDR2 is SMNVEV (reference sequence). This CDR3 spans 13 amino acids. V gave up 2 bases and J gave up 5 bases, with 9 bases separating them.

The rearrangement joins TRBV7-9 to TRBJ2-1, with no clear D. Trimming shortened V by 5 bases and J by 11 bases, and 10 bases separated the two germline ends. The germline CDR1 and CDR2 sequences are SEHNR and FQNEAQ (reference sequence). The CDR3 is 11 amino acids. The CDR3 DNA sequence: TGTGCCAGCAGCCGTAGTATAAAGCAGTTCTTC. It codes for CASSRSIKQFF.

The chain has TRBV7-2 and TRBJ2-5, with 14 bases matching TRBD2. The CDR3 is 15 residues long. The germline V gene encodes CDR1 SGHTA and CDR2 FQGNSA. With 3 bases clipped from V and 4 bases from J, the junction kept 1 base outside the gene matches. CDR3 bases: TGTGCCAGCAGCTTTGGGACTAGCGGGGGAGAGACCCAGTACTTC. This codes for CASSFGTSGGETQYF.